This T cell receptor beta chain was captured by sequencing in a study of technical replicates of blood from several donors. Trimming pared 4 bases from V and 5 bases from J, leaving 8 bases between. Germline CDR1 and CDR2: SGHAT and FQNNGV. The CDR3 consists of 13 residues. The protocol was immunoSEQ multiplex PCR, while the TCRdb copy is restricted to in-frame clones and leaves out a portion. Of about 80,000 clones listed, approximately 94% were seen once; the top ten hold about 0.4%. The chain has TRBV11-2 and TRBJ2-2; no firm D call. This clonotype was sampled from a human donor in good health. The sequenced sample consisted of T cells isolated from PBMCs. CDR3 nucleotide sequence: TGTGCCAGCAGCTCGTTTGTGACCGGGGAGCTGTTTTTT. Translated: CASSSFVTGELFF.